This section outlines one T cell receptor beta chain sequence together with its context. The germline V gene has CDR1 GTSNPN and CDR2 SVGIG (reference sequence). Germline trimming cut 5 bases from V and 7 bases from J; bases unmatched to any gene: 4. The CDR3 is made up of 13 amino acids. Under the authors' procedure: Amplified reference gene primers provided the basis for estimating nucleated cell counts. Measured with immunoSEQ multiplex PCR; TCRdb has only the in-frame clones, and not every one. The D gene and trimming were derived from the DNA, and the V and J assignments and clone size from that table. The data contain over 200,000 clones, roughly nine tenths of them singletons. This specimen belongs to a study of blood T cell repertoires in COVID-19. Looking at the study overall: COVID-19 samples collected from the United States, Italy and Spain covered acute and convalescent phases. T cells, B-cell-depleted T cells, or PBMCs provided the cDNA or gDNA that served as material.

The sample was peripheral blood. V gene TRBV30 combines with J gene TRBJ2-2, with 10 bases identical to TRBD1. This clonotype originated in a man in his forties with acute or convalescent COVID-19. CDR3 protein: CAWDRGRYGELFF. CDR3 coding DNA: TGTGCCTGGGACAGGGGGCGTTACGGGGAGCTGTTTTTT.